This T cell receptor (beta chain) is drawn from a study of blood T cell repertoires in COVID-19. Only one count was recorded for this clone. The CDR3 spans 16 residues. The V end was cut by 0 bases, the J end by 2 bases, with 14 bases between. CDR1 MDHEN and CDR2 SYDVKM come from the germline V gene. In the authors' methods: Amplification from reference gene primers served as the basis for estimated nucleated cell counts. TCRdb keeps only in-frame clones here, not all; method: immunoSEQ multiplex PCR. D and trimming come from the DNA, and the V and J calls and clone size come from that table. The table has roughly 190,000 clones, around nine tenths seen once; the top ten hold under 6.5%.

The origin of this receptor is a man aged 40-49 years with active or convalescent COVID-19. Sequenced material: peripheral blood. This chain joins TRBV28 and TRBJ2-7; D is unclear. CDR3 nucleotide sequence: TGTGCCAGCAGTTTATGGGAAGACACGAACCCCTACGAGCAGTACTTC. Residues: CASSLWEDTNPYEQYF.